Listed below are T cell receptor beta chains from one sample, sequenced in a study of OX40 agonist ivuxolimab in advanced cancers. The assay was immunoSEQ multiplex PCR, and TCRdb's table has in-frame clones only and misses some. The data contain about 58,000 clones, approximately 75% of them singletons. Sample: CD4+ or CD8+ T cells sorted from blood, taken in a trial of the OX40 agonist ivuxolimab. The receptors stem from an adult with an advanced solid tumor such as melanoma, head and neck, liver or kidney cancer. The CDR3 runs from the conserved cysteine through the conserved F or W. The D gene is left open where the match is weak. Size values are once, few and many counts, or a class for expanded clones, and some rows have none.

d_call,clone_size,v_call,j_call,cdr3_nt,cdr3_aa
TRBD1,NA,TRBV2,TRBJ2-4,TGTGCCAGCAGTCCAGCATCCCGACAGGGAGCCAAAAACATTCAGTACTTC,CASSPASRQGAKNIQYF
TRBD1,NA,TRBV5-8,TRBJ2-7,TGTGCCAGCAGCCCCGACAGGGACTACGAGCAGTACTTC,CASSPDRDYEQYF
TRBD1,NA,TRBV25-1,TRBJ2-7,TGTGCCACCACCGGGACAGCCAAGTTCGAGCAGTACTTC,CATTGTAKFEQYF
NA,NA,TRBV5-4,TRBJ2-1,TGTGCCAGCAGCTTGGTCGGACTAACCTACAATGAGCAGTTCTTC,CASSLVGLTYNEQFF
TRBD1,few,TRBV6-1,TRBJ2-7,TGTGCCAGCAGTGGGGACAGGGCTGTTTGGGAGCAGTACTTC,CASSGDRAVWEQYF
NA,many,TRBV19,TRBJ1-5,TGTGCCAGTAGTGGGGCAGGCGGCAATCAGCCCCAGCATTTT,CASSGAGGNQPQHF
NA,once,TRBV9,TRBJ1-5,TGTGCCAGCAGCGTAGGGGCAGCAAATAGCAATCAGCCCCAGCATTTT,CASSVGAANSNQPQHF
NA,NA,TRBV2,TRBJ2-5,TGTGCCTCGGCTGGAGCGATCCAAGAGACCCAGTACTTC,CASAGAIQETQYF
TRBD1,NA,TRBV28,TRBJ1-2,TGTGCCAGCAGTGTACAGGGGGCCGACTATGGCTACACCTTC,CASSVQGADYGYTF
NA,NA,TRBV9,TRBJ2-3,TGTGCCAGCAGCGCTGTGTTCCATTATGTGGCGGATACGCAGTATTTT,CASSAVFHYVADTQYF
TRBD1,once,TRBV2,TRBJ2-7,TGTGCCAGCAGTCCGGGACAGGGGGCATCCTACGAGCAGTACTTC,CASSPGQGASYEQYF
NA,NA,TRBV4-2,TRBJ2-5,TGTGCCAGCGGTAGCTCCCAAGAGACCCAGTACTTC,CASGSSQETQYF
TRBD2,NA,TRBV6-1,TRBJ2-2,TGTGCCAGCACCGGGAGGTCCACCGGGGAGCTGTTTTTT,CASTGRSTGELFF
TRBD1,NA,TRBV5-5,TRBJ2-7,TGTGCCAGCAGCGGGGGACAGGGCATAAACTACGAGCAGTACTTC,CASSGGQGINYEQYF
NA,NA,TRBV6-1,TRBJ2-2,TGTGCCAGCAGTGAACCAGGAGAAAGCACCGGGGAGCTGTTTTTT,CASSEPGESTGELFF
TRBD2,NA,TRBV18,TRBJ2-5,TGTGCCAGCTCACTCAGCGGGGGGTACCAAGAGACCCAGTACTTC,CASSLSGGYQETQYF
NA,NA,TRBV5-1,TRBJ2-5,TGCGCCAGCAGCCGAGCAGAGACAGGGGACTACCGAGAGACCCAGTACTTC,CASSRAETGDYRETQYF
NA,NA,TRBV6-1,TRBJ1-2,TGTGCCAGCAGTGAAGCCACGGGACGTAATAACTATGGCTACACCTTC,CASSEATGRNNYGYTF
NA,NA,TRBV5-8,TRBJ2-7,TGTGCCAGCAGCTTGGACAGGGAGTACGAGCAGTACTTC,CASSLDREYEQYF
TRBD2,NA,TRBV6-1,TRBJ2-4,TGTGCCAGCAGTGAATCAGGGGCGGGGGGTGGCAAAAACATTCAGTACTTC,CASSESGAGGGKNIQYF
NA,NA,TRBV11-1,TRBJ2-5,TGTGCCAGCAGCTTAGTGGGTCAAGGTTGGGAGACCCAGTACTTC,CASSLVGQGWETQYF
NA,NA,TRBV7-9,TRBJ1-3,TGTGCCAGCAGCACCGGACCCTTCTCTGGAAACACCATATATTTT,CASSTGPFSGNTIYF
NA,NA,TRBV19,TRBJ1-6,TGTGCCAGTAGTGTTACAGGGAAAAATTCACCCCTCCACTTT,CASSVTGKNSPLHF
TRBD1,NA,TRBV28,TRBJ1-2,TGTGCCAGCACAACCTTTATTACCAGACAGGGCAACTATGGCTACACCTTC,CASTTFITRQGNYGYTF
NA,NA,TRBV2,TRBJ2-7,TGTGCCAGCAGTGAGACCGCAGTTGGAAATCGAGACTTC,CASSETAVGNRDF
TRBD2,NA,TRBV11-3,TRBJ2-3,TGTGCCAGCAGCTTAGTATTGAGCGGGGCTAGCACAGATACGCAGTATTTT,CASSLVLSGASTDTQYF
TRBD2,once,TRBV19,TRBJ2-3,TGTGCCAGTAGTACCCATAGCGGGGGGGCAGGCACAGATACGCAGTATTTT,CASSTHSGGAGTDTQYF
NA,NA,TRBV29-1,TRBJ2-5,TGCAGCGTTGGTGCGAGCCGAAGGGGAGAGACCCAGTACTTC,CSVGASRRGETQYF
NA,NA,TRBV7-3,TRBJ1-1,TGTGCCAGCAGCTCGACAGGGAACACTGAAGCTTTCTTT,CASSSTGNTEAFF
TRBD1,NA,TRBV19,TRBJ2-2,TGTGCCACTACCCGGGACAGGGGTTCCACCGGGGAGCTGTTTTTT,CATTRDRGSTGELFF
TRBD2,NA,TRBV13,TRBJ2-3,TGTGCCAGCAGCCCAGGACTAGCTGCCGCTACGCAGTATTTT,CASSPGLAAATQYF
NA,NA,TRBV5-4,TRBJ1-2,TGTGCCAGCAGCAACACCACTTATGGCTACACCTTC,CASSNTTYGYTF
NA,NA,TRBV19,TRBJ1-4,TGTGCCAGTAAAACCAGAGGGTATGAAAAACTGTTTTTT,CASKTRGYEKLFF
NA,NA,TRBV6-1,TRBJ1-6,TGTGCCAGCAGTACCTCCTATAATTCACCCCTCCACTTT,CASSTSYNSPLHF
NA,NA,TRBV19,TRBJ2-1,TGTGCCAGTAGTAAATCTGCAGGGGTTAAGAATGAGCAGTTCTTC,CASSKSAGVKNEQFF
NA,NA,TRBV9,TRBJ2-3,TGTGCCAGCAGCGTAGCGGCTAGCCTTAATGGGGCAGATACGCAGTATTTT,CASSVAASLNGADTQYF